The 23 T cell receptor beta chains presented below share a single source sample, sequenced in a study of glioma-infiltrating T cells. TCR alpha and beta CDR3 regions were amplified from RNA using iRepertoire nested multiplex PCR. TCRdb reprocessed the multiplex PCR reads with MiXCR, giving one entry per CDR3 protein. Altogether about 190,000 distinct CDR3 sequences are present, roughly 32% being singletons, with the ten largest covering 20%. Sequencing was done on a sample of glioma tissue, nonneoplastic brain tissue, or PBMCs (not recorded which). These TCRs come from a human donor with low-grade glioma or glioblastoma, undergoing nonglioma brain surgery, or in good health (not recorded which).

There are many counts of this clonotype. V gene TRBV20-1 combines with J gene TRBJ2-7; TRBD2 agrees at 9 bases. Trimming cost V 0 bases and J 0 bases; bases outside gene matches: 9. Germline CDR1 reads DFQATT; CDR2 reads SNEGSKA (reference sequence). This CDR3 is 17 amino acids long. The DNA of the CDR3 is TGCAGTGCTAGAGATCTCCTCGGTAGCGGGAGCTCCTACGAGCAGTACTTC. Amino acids: CSARDLLGSGSSYEQYF.

This clonotype was seen ten or more times. The chain has TRBV7-2 and TRBJ2-7; D gene unclear. CDR1 and CDR2 from the germline V gene are SGHTA and FQGNSA. The ends were cut back, 5 bases at V and 2 bases at J, with 13 bases in the middle. The CDR3 is made up of 14 amino acids. The CDR3 region is CASSLAEATYEQYF. The CDR3, as DNA: TGTGCCAGCAGCCTTGCAGAGGCCACCTACGAGCAGTACTTC.

This clonotype has ten or more counts. The chain links TRBV6-2 or TRBV6-3 to TRBJ1-1, with D hard to call. The CDR3 spans 13 residues. V lost 2 bases and J lost 8, with 12 bases in between. Germline CDR1 reads MNHEY; CDR2 reads SVGEGT. The CDR3 loop reads CASSYMVRAEAFF. CDR3 in DNA: TGTGCCAGCAGTTACATGGTTAGGGCCGAAGCTTTCTTT.

This clonotype occurred many times. V and J are TRBV25-1 and TRBJ2-2; 8 nucleotides line up with TRBD2. The CDR3 contains 16 residues. The V gene end was trimmed by 7 bases and the J gene end by 2 bases; junction bases not matched to a gene: 9. CDR1 is MGHDK, CDR2 SYGVNS, per germline. The CDR3 loop reads CASTHSGGVNTGELFF. In DNA, the CDR3 is TGTGCCAGCACCCATTCGGGGGGGGTTAACACCGGGGAGCTGTTTTTT.

This clonotype appeared a single time. This could be a read error, since a much larger clone is one nucleotide away. A read error is likely, as this CDR3 ends without the conserved phenylalanine or tryptophan. The V call is TRBV6-2 or TRBV6-3, the J call TRBJ1-4; 7 nucleotides match TRBD1. Per germline, CDR1 MNHEY and CDR2 SVGEGT. V gave up 4 bases and J gave up 7 bases; unmatched junction bases: 6. The CDR3 spans 14 residues. CDR3 coding DNA: TGTGCCAGCAGTTCCGGGACAGTACCTGAAAAACTGTTTTAT. As protein: CASSSGTVPEKLFY.

In its sample, this clonotype was seen many times. This chain uses TRBV27 with TRBJ2-5; D is unresolved. The V end lost 5 bases, the J end lost 1 base, and 8 bases lay between the germline ends. The CDR3 sequence is 13 residues long. Germline lookup yields CDR1 MNHEY and CDR2 SMNVEV (reference sequence). CDR3 sequence: CASSPPTQETQYF. CDR3 DNA sequence: TGTGCCAGCAGTCCCCCGACCCAAGAGACCCAGTACTTC.

On this clonotype: The CDR3 does not close with the conserved phenylalanine or tryptophan, likely indicating a read error. The chain carries TRBV20-1 and TRBJ2-7; the D is unclear. Germline V gene sequence: CDR1 DFQATT, CDR2 SNEGSKA (reference sequence). CDR3 length equals 11 residues. V lost 3 bases and J lost 2, with 5 bases in between. The DNA for the CDR3 is TGCAGTGCTAGGTTAGCCTACGAGCAGTACTTA. Amino acid sequence: CSARLAYEQYL.

Many counts were recorded for this clonotype. V is TRBV28 and J is TRBJ1-2; possibly TRBD1 for D (5 bases). V lost 3 bases to trimming and J lost 5 bases, with 13 bases between them. The germline V gene encodes CDR1 MDHEN and CDR2 SYDVKM. This CDR3 has 14 amino acids. The CDR3 spells CASSFGRGPYGYTF. In DNA, the CDR3 is TGTGCCAGCAGTTTTGGAAGGGGCCCTTATGGCTACACCTTC.

The J gene is TRBJ2-7, the V gene TRBV28; 9 bases are shared with TRBD2. V lost 5 bases and J lost 6; bases outside the gene matches: 8. Germline assignment: CDR1 MDHEN and CDR2 SYDVKM. The CDR3 is 14 amino acids. CDR3 sequence: CASSKLAGVREQYF. The DNA for the CDR3 is TGTGCCAGCAGTAAGTTAGCGGGAGTCCGCGAGCAGTACTTC.

This clonotype was seen more than once but under ten times. The chain is built from TRBV19 and TRBJ2-2; no reliable D call. Germline loops: CDR1 LNHDA, CDR2 SQIVND (reference sequence). The CDR3 is 15 residues long. Trimming left V 3 bases short and J 2 bases short, with 10 bases between. This CDR3 reads CASSIQSLNTGELFF. The CDR3 DNA is TGTGCCAGTAGTATTCAGAGCCTAAACACCGGGGAGCTGTTTTTT.

This clonotype was seen a single time. It may be a read error: a sequence one base away is much more abundant. The chain couples TRBV2 to TRBJ2-1; 7 bases fit TRBD2. The germline gives CDR1 SNHLY, CDR2 FYNNEI. The CDR3 is 12 residues long. In DNA form, the CDR3 reads TGTGCCAGCAGTGGGACTAGTGGTGCTCAGTTATTC. This translates into CASSGTSGAQLF.

At least ten counts were recorded for this clonotype. The rearrangement uses TRBV18 and TRBJ2-7; possibly TRBD2 for D (5 bases). The V end lost 8 bases, the J end lost 0 bases, and 14 bases lay between the germline ends. The CDR3 has 14 residues. Germline V gene lookup returns CDR1 KGHSH and CDR2 LQKENI. The CDR3 nucleotides read TGTGCCAGCACCAGGACTGGGAGCTCCTACGAGCAGTACTTC. Translation gives CASTRTGSSYEQYF.

This clonotype was counted many times. This chain connects TRBV15 to TRBJ1-1; D might be TRBD1 (6 bases). Trimming took 3 bases from V and 5 from J, leaving 10 bases between them. The germline CDR1 and CDR2 sequences are LNHNV and YYDKDF (reference sequence). The CDR3 has 13 amino acids. The CDR3 region is CATSRGGRTEAFF. The CDR3 nucleotides read TGTGCCACCAGCAGGGGGGGGCGGACTGAAGCTTTCTTT.

Turning to this clonotype: A read error may be the cause here, since a much bigger clone is one base away. The chain has TRBV29-1 and TRBJ1-1; no firm D call. The CDR3 spans 14 residues. Germline assignment: CDR1 SQVTM and CDR2 ANQGSEA. The V end was cut by 3 bases, the J end by 4 bases, with 15 bases between. The CDR3 protein is CSVEVYPPATEAFF. Written as DNA, the CDR3 is TGCAGCGTTGAGGTCTACCCCCCGGCCACTGAAGCTTTCTTT.

This clonotype came up once. The rearrangement uses TRBV5-1 and TRBJ2-1, with D maybe TRBD2 (5 bases). V was clipped by 0 bases and J by 0 bases, with 13 bases between them. Germline values: CDR1 SGHRS, CDR2 YFSETQ. The CDR3 contains 17 residues. The CDR3 sequence is CASSLVRGGSSYNEQFF. The CDR3 DNA sequence: TGCGCCAGCAGCTTGGTGCGCGGAGGAAGCTCCTACAATGAGCAGTTCTTC.

Details on this clonotype: This may be a read error: a much more frequent sequence differs by one nucleotide. J is TRBJ2-1 and V is TRBV28; 8 bases line up with TRBD2. Per germline, CDR1 MDHEN and CDR2 SYDVKM. The CDR3 extends over 15 amino acids. After removal of 10 bases from V and 4 bases from J, the junction contained 12 bases not matched to a gene. CDR3 sequence: CATQPPGGHYNEQFF. The CDR3 region has the DNA TGTGCCACCCAACCTCCGGGAGGGCATTACAATGAGCAGTTCTTC.

This clonotype has a count of ten or more. The chain joins TRBV6-1 to TRBJ2-3; TRBD2 aligns across 7 bases. This CDR3 is 13 amino acids long. The germline V gene has CDR1 MNHNS and CDR2 SASEGT. V trimming: 7 bases; J trimming: 5 bases; junction bases outside the gene matches: 6. CDR3 region: CASTAGVGDTQYF. CDR3 nucleotides: TGTGCCAGCACGGCGGGAGTGGGAGATACGCAGTATTTT.

This clonotype was detected ten times or more. The chain employs TRBV12-5 and TRBJ2-1; 8 positions agree with TRBD1. CDR3 size: 15 residues. Germline V gives CDR1 LGHNT, CDR2 FRNRAP. V trimming: 4 bases; J trimming: 4 bases; junction bases outside the gene matches: 6. The CDR3 coding sequence is TGTGCTAGTGGTTCAGGACAGGGTGGGTACAATGAGCAGTTCTTC. Amino acids: CASGSGQGGYNEQFF.

At least ten counts were recorded for this clonotype. CDR3 amino acids: CASSVSRVQPQHF. Here the CDR3 DNA reads TGTGCCAGCAGCGTGAGCAGAGTCCAGCCCCAGCATTTT. The V and J genes are TRBV11-2 and TRBJ1-5; no clear D. CDR3 size: 13 residues. With 5 bases removed from V and 7 bases from J, the gap between germline ends came to 12 bases. Germline V CDR1 and CDR2: SGHAT, FQNNGV.

Worth noting for this clonotype: A read error may produce the germline difference seen at one junction end. The gene calls are TRBV10-3 and TRBJ1-4, with TRBD1 matching 10 bases. Germline CDR1 reads ENHRY; CDR2 reads SYGVKD. The CDR3 covers 14 residues. DNA for the CDR3: TGTACCATCAGCGATGACAGGGGGCCAGAAAAACTGTTTTTT. Translated, it gives CTISDDRGPEKLFF.

In DNA form, the CDR3 reads TGTGCCAGCAGTCGCAGCGTACGTAGCGGAACAGATACGCAGTATTTT. It codes for CASSRSVRSGTDTQYF. This chain joins TRBV6-2 or TRBV6-3 and TRBJ2-3, with D tentatively TRBD2 (6 bases). V dropped 5 bases and J dropped 3 bases, with 18 bases sitting between them. CDR1 and CDR2 from the germline V gene are MNHEY and SVGEGT. The CDR3 is made up of 16 amino acids.

This clonotype occurred a few times. V gene TRBV12-3 or TRBV12-4 combines with J gene TRBJ1-3, with a possible D match to TRBD1 (6 bases). CDR3 length: 15 residues. With 5 bases removed from V and 0 bases from J, the gap between germline ends came to 11 bases. Here the CDR3 reads CASSTPTGSGNTIYF. CDR3 nucleotides: TGTGCCAGCAGTACTCCGACAGGCTCTGGAAACACCATATATTTT.

V and J are TRBV5-1 and TRBJ2-1, with 8 nucleotides matching TRBD1. This CDR3 spans 14 amino acids. Looked up from germline, CDR1 is SGHRS and CDR2 is YFSETQ. J was trimmed by 7 bases and V by 3 bases; bases with no gene match: 6. The CDR3 region is CASSYGTGPNEQFF. CDR3 nucleotides: TGCGCCAGCAGCTACGGGACAGGTCCTAATGAGCAGTTCTTC. Variable domain in full (rest from reference TRBV5-1 and TRBJ2-1): KAGVTQTPRYLIKTRGQQVTLSCSPISGHRSVSWYQQTPGQGLQFLFEYFSETQRNKGNFPGRFSGRQFSNSRSEMNVSTLELGDSALYLCASSYGTGPNEQFFGPGTRLTVL.